This entry lists 24 T cell receptor beta chains sequenced from one sample in a study of vaccination and CD4 T cells after COVID-19. Treatment indicated: approximately 9-day PBMC culture with coronavirus spike peptide pools or control peptides (ViraFEST assay). With the Oncomine TCR Beta short-read assay, DNA from cultured CD4+ T cells was sequenced. Each CDR3 protein is one row after TCRdb ran MiXCR on the PCR reads. The sample records tens of thousands of distinct CDR3 sequences, 62% being singletons. Their recognized antigens are unknown. The sample here was CD4+ T cells from blood, cultured in vitro, taken before SARS-CoV-2 vaccination. All receptors come from a human donor who received a COVID-19 vaccine.

The CDR3 is CASGAGVWRTDTQYF. CDR3 nucleotide sequence: TGTGCCAGCGGCGCAGGGGTATGGAGAACAGATACGCAGTATTTT. The chain links TRBV6-1 to TRBJ2-3; a possible D gene is TRBD1 (6 bases). The CDR3 is 15 amino acids. V was pared by 8 bases and J by 3 bases, with 18 bases between. Germline loops: CDR1 MNHNS, CDR2 SASEGT.

Written as DNA, the CDR3 is TGTGCCACCCGTCGTAGCGGGGGGGCCCCCGGGGAGCTGTTTTTT. Amino acid sequence: CATRRSGGAPGELFF. The chain employs TRBV15 and TRBJ2-2; 11 bases are a match to TRBD2. The CDR3 loop spans 15 amino acids. The trim removed 8 bases at V and 6 bases at J, leaving 8 bases unmatched. Germline CDR1 LNHNV, CDR2 YYDKDF (reference sequence).

CDR3 amino acids: CASSDDRGREPQHF. The CDR3 nucleotides read TGTGCCAGCAGCGATGACAGGGGGCGGGAGCCCCAGCATTTT. The chain recombines TRBV2 with TRBJ1-5; 10 bases are a match to TRBD1. V shed 6 bases and J 8 bases; nucleotides not matched to a gene: 7. Germline V lookup: CDR1 SNHLY, CDR2 FYNNEI. CDR3 length equals 14 residues.

The chain joins TRBV7-3 to TRBJ1-6; a weak D match, TRBD1 (5 bases). Trimming stripped 5 bases from V and 7 bases from J, with 9 bases between. Germline V gives CDR1 SGHTA, CDR2 FQGTGA. This CDR3 is built from 13 residues. The CDR3 is CASSGTENSPLHF. DNA of the CDR3: TGTGCCAGCAGCGGGACGGAGAATTCACCCCTCCACTTT.

This chain uses TRBV18 with TRBJ2-2; D not resolved. Germline loops: CDR1 KGHSH, CDR2 LQKENI. The CDR3 runs 13 residues. Trimming took off 2 bases at V and 6 bases at J, with 7 bases between the two ends. CDR3 sequence: CASSPSVSGELFF. The CDR3 DNA is TGTGCCAGCTCACCATCCGTTTCCGGGGAGCTGTTTTTT. Supplemented by reference TRBV18 and TRBJ2-2, the full variable domain reads NAGVMQNPRHLVRRRGQEARLRCSPMKGHSHVYWYRQLPEEGLKFMVYLQKENIIDESGMPKERFSAEFPKEGPSILRIQQVVRGDSAAYFCASSPSVSGELFFGEGSRLTVL.

This clonotype has more than one count but fewer than ten. The chain is built from TRBV7-9 and TRBJ1-1; tentatively, D is TRBD1 (5 bases). The V gene lost 5 bases and the J gene lost 5 bases, with 12 bases spanning the gap. Germline-derived CDR1 and CDR2 are SEHNR and FQNEAQ (reference sequence). This CDR3 comprises 13 residues. The CDR3 region has the DNA TGTGCCAGCAGCGGGCCGGGGGGAACTGAAGCTTTCTTT. Translating gives CASSGPGGTEAFF.

In nucleotides, the CDR3 is TGCAGCGTTCGTTCAGGAGGTACTGAAGCTTTCTTT. Protein sequence: CSVRSGGTEAFF. The V gene is TRBV29-1, the J gene TRBJ1-1; D uncertain. Trimming cost V 5 bases and J 5 bases, with 12 bases left between them. The CDR3 is 12 residues long. The germline gives CDR1 SQVTM, CDR2 ANQGSEA.

The chain joins TRBV24-1 to TRBJ2-2; 9 bases map to TRBD1. The germline V gene has CDR1 KGHDR and CDR2 SFDVKD. The CDR3 consists of 16 residues. After removal of 4 bases from V and 4 bases from J, the junction contained 6 bases not matched to a gene. In DNA, the CDR3 is TGTGCCACCAGTGACAGCGTGGACAGGGGCACCGGGGAGCTGTTTTTT. It codes for CATSDSVDRGTGELFF.

The chain couples TRBV10-3 to TRBJ2-7; 8 positions agree with TRBD1. Germline assignment: CDR1 ENHRY and CDR2 SYGVKD. The J segment lost 7 bases and the V segment lost 5 bases, leaving 13 bases of the junction unmatched. The CDR3 length is 15 residues. This CDR3 reads CAISPIRQGRKEQYF. The CDR3 nucleotides read TGTGCCATCAGTCCAATTCGACAGGGGCGAAAAGAGCAGTACTTC.

V is TRBV11-3 and J is TRBJ1-5; D gene uncertain. This CDR3 has 13 amino acids. Trimming left V 0 bases short and J 5 bases short, with 5 bases between. Germline V gene sequence: CDR1 SGHNT, CDR2 YENEEA. The CDR3 reads CASSLEVDQPQHF. The CDR3 coding sequence is TGTGCCAGCAGCTTAGAGGTAGATCAGCCCCAGCATTTT.

V usage is TRBV20-1 and J usage is TRBJ2-1; the D call may be TRBD1 or TRBD2 (5 bases each). The CDR3 runs 16 residues. Germline CDR1 reads DFQATT; CDR2 reads SNEGSKA (reference sequence). Deletions cut 3 bases from V and 4 bases from J, with 19 bases between. CDR3 residues: CSARAWVAGSYNEQFF. Written as DNA, the CDR3 is TGCAGTGCTAGGGCCTGGGTGGCAGGGAGTTACAATGAGCAGTTCTTC.

The chain combines TRBV5-4 with TRBJ1-3; D unclear. CDR1 is SGHNT, CDR2 YYREEE, per germline (reference sequence). The CDR3 contains 14 residues. The V end lost 0 bases, the J end lost 0 bases, and 4 bases lay between the germline ends. CDR3 region: CASSLEVSGNTIYF. In DNA, the CDR3 is TGTGCCAGCAGCTTGGAGGTCTCTGGAAACACCATATATTTT.

This chain uses TRBV12-3 or TRBV12-4 with TRBJ2-5; 7 bases are shared with TRBD1. Losses at the gene ends were 5 bases for V and 4 bases for J; bases not matched to a gene: 4. This CDR3 contains 13 residues. The CDR3 DNA sequence: TGTGCCAGCAGTCGCAGGGGGTCAGAGACCCAGTACTTC. Protein product: CASSRRGSETQYF.

V and J are TRBV19 and TRBJ2-5; D could derive from TRBD1 or TRBD2 (5 bases each). V lost 5 bases and J lost 7, with 14 bases in between. Germline CDR1 is LNHDA and CDR2 is SQIVND (reference sequence). This CDR3 is built from 13 residues. CDR3 amino acids: CASSQARGGTQYF. CDR3 sequence (DNA): TGTGCCAGTAGTCAGGCCCGTGGGGGGACCCAGTACTTC.

V usage is TRBV6-5 and J usage is TRBJ2-5; possibly TRBD1 or TRBD2 for D (5 bases each). V lost 0 bases, J lost 0 bases, and 11 bases lay in between. The CDR3 is 16 residues long. Looked up from germline, CDR1 is MNHEY and CDR2 is SVGAGI. The CDR3 protein is CASSYSGVENQETQYF. In DNA, the CDR3 is TGTGCCAGCAGTTACTCGGGGGTTGAGAACCAAGAGACCCAGTACTTC.

This clonotype rates as medium-sized. V gene TRBV5-4 combines with J gene TRBJ2-7; 7 bases agree with TRBD2. Germline V lookup: CDR1 SGHNT, CDR2 YYREEE (reference sequence). With 4 bases clipped from V and 3 bases from J, the junction kept 4 bases outside the gene matches. The CDR3 extends over 13 amino acids. CDR3 in amino acids: CASSQTSVYEQYF. The CDR3, as DNA: TGTGCCAGCAGCCAAACTAGCGTCTACGAGCAGTACTTC. Complete variable domain (other parts from reference TRBV5-4 and TRBJ2-7): ETGVTQSPTHLIKTRGQQVTLRCSSQSGHNTVSWYQQALGQGPQFIFQYYREEENGRGNFPPRFSGLQFPNYSSELNVNALELDDSALYLCASSQTSVYEQYFGPGTRLTVT.

This chain links TRBV5-4 with TRBJ2-5; D possibly corresponds to TRBD1 (5 bases). The length of the CDR3 is 14 residues. V gave up 4 bases and J gave up 2 bases, with 12 bases separating them. Germline V gives CDR1 SGHNT, CDR2 YYREEE (reference sequence). CDR3 amino acids: CASSASGLQETQYF. Written as DNA, the CDR3 is TGTGCCAGCAGCGCCTCAGGGCTACAAGAGACCCAGTACTTC.

This chain links TRBV20-1 with TRBJ2-7, with a tentative D call TRBD1 (5 bases). Looked up from germline, CDR1 is DFQATT and CDR2 is SNEGSKA (reference sequence). The ends were cut back, 7 bases at V and 2 bases at J, with 12 bases in the middle. CDR3 length: 12 amino acids. The CDR3 sequence is CSVSGPTYEQYF. The CDR3 DNA follows: TGCAGTGTATCAGGGCCCACCTACGAGCAGTACTTC.

V gene TRBV7-7 combines with J gene TRBJ2-1, with unresolved D. With 5 bases removed from V and 0 bases from J, the gap between germline ends came to 11 bases. The CDR3 has 15 amino acids. CDR1 is SSHAT, CDR2 FNYEAQ, per germline (reference sequence). The CDR3 sequence: CASSPDWSSYNEQFF. Here the CDR3 DNA reads TGTGCCAGCAGCCCAGACTGGAGCTCCTACAATGAGCAGTTCTTC.

The chain employs TRBV30 and TRBJ1-5, with D hard to call. V was clipped by 0 bases and J by 3 bases, with 6 bases between them. This CDR3 contains 13 residues. Per germline, CDR1 GTSNPN and CDR2 SVGIG (reference sequence). The CDR3 spells CAWSVRDNQPQHF. In nucleotides, the CDR3 is TGTGCCTGGAGTGTGAGGGACAATCAGCCCCAGCATTTT.

V and J are TRBV30 and TRBJ1-2, with D possibly being TRBD1 (5 bases). V lost 1 base, J lost 4 bases, and 7 bases lay in between. Germline V CDR1 and CDR2: GTSNPN, SVGIG (reference sequence). The CDR3 is 12 residues long. CDR3 DNA: TGTGCCTGGAGTGACAGGAGCTATGGCTACACCTTC. This sequence encodes CAWSDRSYGYTF.

The gene calls are TRBV20-1 and TRBJ2-5; D might be TRBD1 or TRBD2, each matching 6 bases. Germline loops: CDR1 DFQATT, CDR2 SNEGSKA (reference sequence). CDR3 length: 17 amino acids. V lost 3 bases to trimming and J lost 0 bases, with 20 bases between them. The CDR3 region is CSARVTVPGAYQETQYF. The CDR3 DNA is TGCAGTGCTAGGGTTACGGTGCCGGGGGCCTACCAAGAGACCCAGTACTTC.

J is TRBJ2-7 and V is TRBV2; possible D gene TRBD2, 6 bases. CDR1 and CDR2 (germline): SNHLY, FYNNEI. CDR3 size: 15 residues. V lost 9 bases and J lost 6, with 24 bases in between. The DNA for the CDR3 is TGTGCCAGTTCCGGGGGAAAGGGGCCCTATTTCGAGCAGTACTTC. It specifies CASSGGKGPYFEQYF. Filled out from reference TRBV2 and TRBJ2-7, the complete variable domain reads EPEVTQTPSHQVTQMGQEVILRCVPISNHLYFYWYRQILGQKVEFLVSFYNNEISEKSEIFDDQFSVERPDGSNFTLKIRSTKLEDSAMYFCASSGGKGPYFEQYFGPGTRLTVT.

The V and J genes are TRBV10-1 and TRBJ2-1; a possible D gene is TRBD2 (6 bases). Germline V gene lookup returns CDR1 WNHNN and CDR2 SYGVQD (reference sequence). The length of the CDR3 is 16 residues. V was clipped by 1 base and J by 0 bases, with 10 bases between them. The CDR3 spells CASSEFKRVSYNEQFF. CDR3 nucleotide sequence: TGCGCCAGCAGTGAGTTCAAGCGGGTCTCCTACAATGAGCAGTTCTTC.